This T cell receptor (beta chain) was identified in a study of blood T cells in healthy people across ages. Combining a sample-barcoded 5' primer with a J-beta primer mix, a second PCR ran for roughly 6 to 12 cycles. TCRdb reprocessed the 5' RACE reads via MiXCR and lists one record per CDR3 protein. The data contain around 780,000 distinct CDR3 sequences, roughly 56% of them singletons. Samples each had at least 5 micrograms of total RNA extracted. The V and J ends lost 1 base and 5 bases, in that order; junction bases with no gene match: 17. This CDR3 is built from 19 residues. From germline, CDR1 is DFQATT and CDR2 SNEGSKA (reference sequence).

The chain carries TRBV20-1 and TRBJ2-3, with 11 positions matching TRBD2. Sequencing was done on a sample of blood. This clonotype originated in a man between 40 and 49 years old in good health. CDR3 in DNA: TGCAGTGCTAGAGTACTAGCGGGAGCGGGTGATCCAGTGGGAGATACGCAGTATTTT. Its protein is CSARVLAGAGDPVGDTQYF.